What follows are 5 T cell receptor beta chains derived from one specimen sequenced in a study of vaccination and CD4 T cells after COVID-19. Indicated treatment: roughly 11-day PBMC culture with coronavirus spike peptide pools or control peptides (ViraFEST assay). CD4+ T cells that had been cultured provided DNA sequenced with the Oncomine TCR Beta short-read assay. One entry per CDR3 protein, called by TCRdb with MiXCR from the PCR reads. The sample contains fewer than 20,000 distinct CDR3 sequences, 40% to 50% of which appear only once. Their antigen targets remain unknown. The sequences come from CD4+ T cells from blood, cultured in vitro, collected after SARS-CoV-2 vaccination. The receptors shown here come from a human donor who had recovered from COVID-19.

V is TRBV10-2 and J is TRBJ1-2, with D perhaps TRBD1 (6 bases). In germline, CDR1 is WSHSY, CDR2 SAAADI. Deletions cut 6 bases from V and 5 bases from J, with 16 bases between. The CDR3 runs to 14 residues. CDR3 sequence (DNA): TGCGCCAGCAGCTCGGGCGGGGGCCAGTATGGCTACACCTTC. Protein sequence: CASSSGGGQYGYTF.

There are a few counts of this clonotype. The chain employs TRBV6-1 and TRBJ1-2, with unresolved D. With 10 bases removed from V and 4 bases from J, the gap between germline ends came to 10 bases. The CDR3 consists of 11 residues. Germline V gives CDR1 MNHNS, CDR2 SASEGT. The CDR3 DNA is TGTGCCACCTGGGGTTCCTATGGCTACACCTTC. It encodes CATWGSYGYTF.

There are a few counts of this clonotype. The V gene is TRBV6-1, the J gene TRBJ2-7; no firm D call. The CDR3 runs to 16 residues. Deletions cut 5 bases from V and 0 bases from J, with 17 bases between. CDR1 MNHNS and CDR2 SASEGT come from the germline V gene. The CDR3 is CASSLSGGYSSYEQYF. For the CDR3, the DNA is TGTGCCAGCAGTCTCTCCGGCGGTTACAGCTCCTACGAGCAGTACTTC.

This clonotype has only a few counts. This rearrangement joins TRBV6-1 to TRBJ1-6, with TRBD1 matching over 7 bases. Germline lookup yields CDR1 MNHNS and CDR2 SASEGT. CDR3 length equals 14 residues. V was pared by 3 bases and J by 7 bases, with 3 bases of the junction left unmatched. DNA for the CDR3: TGTGCCAGCAGTGACACAGGGGACAATTCACCCCTCCACTTT. This encodes CASSDTGDNSPLHF.

This rearrangement joins TRBV24-1 to TRBJ1-2; no clear D. The CDR3 is 14 residues long. CDR1 is KGHDR, CDR2 SFDVKD, per germline. Trimming left V 4 bases short and J 4 bases short, with 12 bases between. The CDR3 is CATSDFDRIYGYTF. The CDR3 DNA is TGTGCCACCAGTGACTTTGATCGTATCTATGGCTACACCTTC.